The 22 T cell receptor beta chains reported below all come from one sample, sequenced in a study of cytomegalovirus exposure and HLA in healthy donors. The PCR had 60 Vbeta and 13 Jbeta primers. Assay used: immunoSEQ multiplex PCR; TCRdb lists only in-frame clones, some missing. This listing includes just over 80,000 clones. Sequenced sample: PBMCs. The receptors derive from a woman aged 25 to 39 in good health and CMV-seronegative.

Written as DNA, the CDR3 is TGTGCCAGCAGCCAAGAGCAGGAACTTAGCAATCAGCCCCAGCATTTT. Its protein is CASSQEQELSNQPQHF. The chain joins TRBV14 to TRBJ1-5; D gene unclear. The V gene's germline CDR1 is SGHDN and CDR2 FVKESK. V dropped 0 bases and J dropped 0 bases, with 9 bases sitting between them. The CDR3 consists of 16 residues.

The CDR3 reads CASSQGRGEKLFF. For the CDR3, the DNA is TGTGCCAGCAGCCAGGGGAGAGGTGAAAAACTGTTTTTT. J is TRBJ1-4 and V is TRBV2, with D perhaps matching TRBD1 (6 bases). This CDR3 comprises 13 residues. The V end was cut by 6 bases, the J end by 7 bases, with 12 bases between. CDR1 and CDR2 from the germline V gene are SNHLY and FYNNEI.

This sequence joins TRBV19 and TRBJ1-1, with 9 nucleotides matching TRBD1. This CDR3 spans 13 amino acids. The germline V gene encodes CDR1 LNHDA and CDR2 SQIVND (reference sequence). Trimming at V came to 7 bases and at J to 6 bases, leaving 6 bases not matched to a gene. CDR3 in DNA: TGTGCCAGTACAGGACAGGGGCTTGCTGAAGCTTTCTTT. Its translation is CASTGQGLAEAFF.

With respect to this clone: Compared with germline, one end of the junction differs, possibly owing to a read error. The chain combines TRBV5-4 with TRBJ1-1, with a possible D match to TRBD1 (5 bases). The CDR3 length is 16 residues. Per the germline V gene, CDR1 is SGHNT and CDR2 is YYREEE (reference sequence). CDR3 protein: CASSFSLSGRNTEDFF. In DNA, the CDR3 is TGTGCCAGCAGCTTCTCATTGTCAGGGAGGAACACTGAAGATTTCTTT.

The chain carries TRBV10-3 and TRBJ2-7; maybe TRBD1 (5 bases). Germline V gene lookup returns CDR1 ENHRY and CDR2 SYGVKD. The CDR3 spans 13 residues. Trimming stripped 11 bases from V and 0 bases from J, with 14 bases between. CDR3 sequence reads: CASEDGASYEQYF. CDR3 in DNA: TGTGCCTCTGAGGATGGGGCCTCCTACGAGCAGTACTTC.

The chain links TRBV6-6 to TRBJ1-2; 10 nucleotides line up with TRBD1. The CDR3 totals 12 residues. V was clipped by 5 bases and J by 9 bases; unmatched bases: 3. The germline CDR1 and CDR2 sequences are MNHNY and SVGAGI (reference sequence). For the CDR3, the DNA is TGTGCCAGCAGTGACAGGGGGCCGAGCTACACCTTC. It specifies CASSDRGPSYTF.

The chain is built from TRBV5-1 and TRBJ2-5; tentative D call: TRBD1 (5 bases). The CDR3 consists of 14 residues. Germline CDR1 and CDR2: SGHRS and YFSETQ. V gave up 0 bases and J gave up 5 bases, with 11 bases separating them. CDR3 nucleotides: TGCGCCAGCAGCTTGGAAGGGGTGGGGGAGACCCAGTACTTC. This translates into CASSLEGVGETQYF.

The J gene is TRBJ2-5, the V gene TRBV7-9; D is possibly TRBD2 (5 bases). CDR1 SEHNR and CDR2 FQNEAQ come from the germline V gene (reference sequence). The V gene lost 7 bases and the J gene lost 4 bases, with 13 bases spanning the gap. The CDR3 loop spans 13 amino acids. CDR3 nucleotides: TGTGCCAGCACCGCTGGGCGGGCAGAGACCCAGTACTTC. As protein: CASTAGRAETQYF. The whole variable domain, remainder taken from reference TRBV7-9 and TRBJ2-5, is DTGVSQNPRHKITKRGQNVTFRCDPISEHNRLYWYRQTLGQGPEFLTYFQNEAQLEKSRLLSDRFSAERPKGSFSTLEIQRTEQGDSAMYLCASTAGRAETQYFGPGTRLLVL.

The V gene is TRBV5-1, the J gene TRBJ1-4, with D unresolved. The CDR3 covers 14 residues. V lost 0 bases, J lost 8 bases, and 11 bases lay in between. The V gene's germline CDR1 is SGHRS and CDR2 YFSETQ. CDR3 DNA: TGCGCCAGCAGCTTGGGGTACGGAGAGGAAAAACTGTTTTTT. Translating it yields CASSLGYGEEKLFF. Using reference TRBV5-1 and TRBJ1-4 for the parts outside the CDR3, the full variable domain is KAGVTQTPRYLIKTRGQQVTLSCSPISGHRSVSWYQQTPGQGLQFLFEYFSETQRNKGNFPGRFSGRQFSNSRSEMNVSTLELGDSALYLCASSLGYGEEKLFFGSGTQLSVL.

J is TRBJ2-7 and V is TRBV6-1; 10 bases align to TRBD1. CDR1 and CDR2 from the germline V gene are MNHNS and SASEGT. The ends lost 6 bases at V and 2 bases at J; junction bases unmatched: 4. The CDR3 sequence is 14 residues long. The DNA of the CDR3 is TGTGCCAGCAGGGTAGGACAGGGGGCCTACGAGCAGTACTTC. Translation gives CASRVGQGAYEQYF.

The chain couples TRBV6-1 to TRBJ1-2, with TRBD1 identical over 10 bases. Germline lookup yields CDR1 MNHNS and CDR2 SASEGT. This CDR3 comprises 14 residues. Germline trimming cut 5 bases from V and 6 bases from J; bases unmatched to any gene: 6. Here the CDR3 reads CASSSGQGRHGYTF. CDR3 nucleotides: TGTGCCAGCAGTTCGGGACAGGGGCGTCATGGCTACACCTTC.

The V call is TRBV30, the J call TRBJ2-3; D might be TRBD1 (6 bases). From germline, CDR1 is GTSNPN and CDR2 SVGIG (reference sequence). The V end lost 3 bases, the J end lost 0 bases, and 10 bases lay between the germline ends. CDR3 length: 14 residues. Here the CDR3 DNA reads TGTGCCTGGAGCGGGGACATTAGCACAGATACGCAGTATTTT. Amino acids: CAWSGDISTDTQYF.

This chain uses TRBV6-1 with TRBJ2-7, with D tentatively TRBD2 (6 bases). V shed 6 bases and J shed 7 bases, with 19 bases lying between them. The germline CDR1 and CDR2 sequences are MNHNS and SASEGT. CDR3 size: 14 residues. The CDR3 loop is CASSHLGREAEQYF. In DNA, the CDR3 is TGTGCCAGCAGCCATCTCGGCAGGGAGGCTGAGCAGTACTTC.

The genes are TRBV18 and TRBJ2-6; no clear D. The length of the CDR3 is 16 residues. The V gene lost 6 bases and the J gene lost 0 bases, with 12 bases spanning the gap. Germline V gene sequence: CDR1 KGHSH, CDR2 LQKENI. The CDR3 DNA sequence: TGTGCCAGCTCCTCCCAGGTGTCCTCTGGGGCCAACGTCCTGACTTTC. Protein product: CASSSQVSSGANVLTF. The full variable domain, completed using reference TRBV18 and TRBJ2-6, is NAGVMQNPRHLVRRRGQEARLRCSPMKGHSHVYWYRQLPEEGLKFMVYLQKENIIDESGMPKERFSAEFPKEGPSILRIQQVVRGDSAAYFCASSSQVSSGANVLTFGAGSRLTVL.

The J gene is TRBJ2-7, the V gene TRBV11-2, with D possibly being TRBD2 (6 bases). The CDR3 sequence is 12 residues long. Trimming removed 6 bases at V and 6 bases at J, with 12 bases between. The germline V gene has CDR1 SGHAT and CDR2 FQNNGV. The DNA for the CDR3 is TGTGCCAGCAGGGGGTTGGGGGGCGAGCAGTACTTC. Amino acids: CASRGLGGEQYF.

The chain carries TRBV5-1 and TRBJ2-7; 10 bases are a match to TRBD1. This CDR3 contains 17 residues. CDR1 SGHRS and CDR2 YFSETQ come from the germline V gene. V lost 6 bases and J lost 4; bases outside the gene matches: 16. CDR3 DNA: TGCGCCAGCACCAGGGGGACAGGGGATTTCGTAGAATACGAGCAGTACTTC. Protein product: CASTRGTGDFVEYEQYF.

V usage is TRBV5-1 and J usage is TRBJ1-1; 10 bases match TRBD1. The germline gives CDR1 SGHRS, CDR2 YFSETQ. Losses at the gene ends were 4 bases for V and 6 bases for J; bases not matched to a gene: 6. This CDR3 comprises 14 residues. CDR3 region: CASSRTGGGAEAFF. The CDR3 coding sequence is TGCGCCAGCAGCCGGACAGGGGGTGGGGCTGAAGCTTTCTTT.

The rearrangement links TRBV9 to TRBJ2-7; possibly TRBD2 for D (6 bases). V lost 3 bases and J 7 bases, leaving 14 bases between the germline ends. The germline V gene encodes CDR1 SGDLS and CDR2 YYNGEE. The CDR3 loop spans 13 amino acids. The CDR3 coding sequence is TGTGCCAGCAGCGCCTCAGTCGGGGGAGAGCAGTACTTC. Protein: CASSASVGGEQYF.

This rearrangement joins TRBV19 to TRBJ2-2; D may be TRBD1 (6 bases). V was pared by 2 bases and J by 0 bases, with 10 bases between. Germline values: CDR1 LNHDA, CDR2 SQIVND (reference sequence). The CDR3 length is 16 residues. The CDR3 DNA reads TGTGCCAGTAGTATAAGGGGGAACTCGAACACCGGGGAGCTGTTTTTT. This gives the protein CASSIRGNSNTGELFF.

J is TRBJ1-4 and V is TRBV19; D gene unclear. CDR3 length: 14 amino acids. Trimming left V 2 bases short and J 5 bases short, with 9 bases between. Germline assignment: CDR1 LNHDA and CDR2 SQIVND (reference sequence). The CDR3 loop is CASSITEPNEKLFF. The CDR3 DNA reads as TGTGCCAGTAGTATAACTGAACCCAATGAAAAACTGTTTTTT. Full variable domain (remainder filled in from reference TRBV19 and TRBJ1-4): DGGITQSPKYLFRKEGQNVTLSCEQNLNHDAMYWYRQDPGQGLRLIYYSQIVNDFQKGDIAEGYSVSREKKESFPLTVTSAQKNPTAFYLCASSITEPNEKLFFGSGTQLSVL.

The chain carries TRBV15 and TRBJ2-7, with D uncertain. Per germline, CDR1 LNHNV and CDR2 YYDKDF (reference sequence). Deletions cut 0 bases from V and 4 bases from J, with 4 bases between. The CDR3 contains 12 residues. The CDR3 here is CATSRDNYEQYF. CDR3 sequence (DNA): TGTGCCACCAGCAGAGACAATTACGAGCAGTACTTC.

The CDR3 sequence is CASSERGGLTYGYTF. CDR3 DNA sequence: TGTGCCAGCAGTGAAAGGGGGGGCCTAACCTATGGCTACACCTTC. This rearrangement joins TRBV6-1 to TRBJ1-2, with a tentative D call TRBD1 (6 bases). The CDR3 extends over 15 amino acids. The V end was cut by 2 bases, the J end by 4 bases, with 14 bases between. Germline CDR1 reads MNHNS; CDR2 reads SASEGT.